This TCR beta chain is from a study of T cell responses to AZD1222 COVID-19 vaccine. Study results and limitations: Compared with day 0, the breadth and depth of the Spike-specific TCR repertoire rose significantly after two doses of AZD1222. Repertoires were sampled only after the peak T cell response.

Repertoires were generated with immunoSEQ multiplex PCR, while TCRdb's copy carries only in-frame clones and drops some. The sample lists about 160,000 clones, approximately 90% occurring once. Second-dose groups at about 4 or about 12 weeks were pooled. The germline gives CDR1 SGHDN, CDR2 FVKESK. CDR3 length: 13 amino acids. The ends were cut back, 6 bases at V and 8 bases at J, with 16 bases in the middle. As to this clone: Its antigen remains unidentified.

V is TRBV14 and J is TRBJ1-2, with a tentative D call TRBD1 (5 bases). Sequenced here: peripheral blood, sampled 28 days after the second AZD1222 dose. The sequence was collected from an adult who received the AZD1222 COVID-19 vaccine. The CDR3 reads CASRETGGSGYTF. The CDR3 DNA follows: TGTGCCAGCAGGGAAACAGGCGGGAGCGGCTACACCTTC.